This T cell receptor (beta chain) came from a study of shared clonotypes between healthy human individuals (TCRdb year 2020). Background for the entire study: Three men and two women, aged 18 to 49 years, made up the cohort. For each donor, three plates each were used for CD4 naive and CD4 memory, two plates were used for CD8 naive, and one plate was used for CD8 memory. Blood TCR repertoires of roughly five healthy adults were deeply sequenced to estimate repertoire size and the extent of clonotype sharing between individuals. Libraries were prepared and TCR repertoires were sequenced by different laboratories using diverse techniques, in order to increase sequencing depth and limit assay-specific biases. Between about 0.8 and 9 billion PBMCs per donor were obtained by leukapheresis.

From the germline V gene (reference sequence), CDR1 is SEHNR and CDR2 is FQNEAQ. From the cysteine through the phenylalanine, the CDR3 covers 13 amino acids. Only CDR3 DNA remains: 39 bases, in frame from the first base. Ends trimmed: V by 5 bases, J by 5 bases; bases unmatched to a gene: 5. Using the deep immunoSEQ assay, TCR CDR3 regions were amplified from genomic DNA by multiplex PCR. Extracted genomic DNA from each cell subset was distributed evenly across all wells of several immunoSEQ 96-well plates, and each plate was treated as a replicate. Each replicate PCR for sorted subsets received about 200 ng genomic DNA, equal to 28,000 or so T cell genomes. Purified libraries were measured with a Qubit 3.0 fluorometer, size-checked on a Bioanalyzer 2100, and measured again with the KAPA Library Quantification kit. Each immunoSEQ 96-well plate was sequenced on its own single-read 150-cycle Illumina NextSeq 550 flow cell. As for the original processing: Because only junctional sequences without quality scores were contained in the immunoSEQ output, filtering matching that applied to full-length reads could not be performed. To assign V/J genes and CDR3, sequences were annotated using PyIR, a Python wrapper for IgBLAST v1.9, with IMGT germline references. Reads were removed for weak V/J assignments (E-value above 1e-6), missing CDR3, stop codons, out-of-frame junctions, or ambiguous translated residues. V3J clonotypes were defined as sequences sharing the same inferred V gene, J gene, and CDR3 amino acid sequence. To compute the percentage overlap between repertoires, the number of shared unique clonotypes was divided by the size of the smaller repertoire. Three approaches were used to assess repertoire richness: RTK rarefaction, the Chao1 estimator, and Recon v2.1 estimates of unobserved clonotypes. OLGA was used to compute generation probabilities for all TCRbeta clonotypes that the gDNA method yielded from four donors. The table comes from immuneACCESS by way of TCRdb, which keeps in-frame sequences with V and J called. Part of the clones is missing from these tables; in studies checked, under half for an unresolved V gene and the rest for unknown reasons. From that table come the V and J calls and clone size; the DNA was used to work out D and trimming. The sample table lists about 380,000 clones, about 96% of them with a count of one. The ten largest clones take up more than 0.3% of the sample.

Points on this clone: Its antigen is still unknown. No base-level quality is on record; no much larger clone is a single base apart.

The donors were healthy, HIV-negative adults with no recently reported acute infections or vaccinations. Only Caucasian adults living in Nashville, Tennessee, USA were represented among the donors. CD8 memory samples combined magnetically selected CD45RO+ cells with CCR7-negative CD45RA+ effector memory (TemRA) cells. Blood was collected by leukapheresis, and PBMCs were isolated by Ficoll-Histopaque density gradient centrifugation and then cryopreserved in liquid nitrogen vapor phase. Analytical flow cytometry was used to check the purity and quantity of each magnetically sorted T cell population. Genomic DNA was isolated from each sorted fraction and quantified by UV absorbance on a Nanodrop 2000c. The full study reports these points: Estimated clonotype richness was generally larger for naive than for memory subsets. Compared with non-shared clonotypes, the clonotypes found in all four sorted-subset donors had higher generation probabilities. When several donors were compared, the shared fraction of clonotypes was 5% to 6.5% for naive CD4, over 3% for naive CD8, roughly 2.5% for memory CD4, and around 0.37% for memory CD8. Based on pairwise subsampling, the degree of clonotype sharing among donors was expected to be affected by sequencing depth. Only blood was sampled, and tissue TCR repertoires likely differ from those in blood. Because the study included a small number of donors, the genetic and exposure-history diversity represented was limited. Even with the large sequencing depth, rarefaction of the sorted-subset datasets indicated that sequencing was incomplete.

Sequencing was carried out using memory CD8+ T cells sorted from blood. The cell subset or site tag for this specimen amounts to: CD45RO+ cells pooled with CCR7-negative TemRA cells. This TCR derives from a man aged 25-45 years in good health. The chain couples TRBV7-9 to TRBJ1-1, and 7 junction bases match TRBD1. The CDR3 corresponds to CASSLRDSTEAFF. The sequence in DNA is TGTGCCAGCAGCCTCCGGGACAGTACTGAAGCTTTCTTT.